This TCR beta chain is drawn from a study of regulatory T cells in long-lasting Graves disease. About this clonotype: The antigen is unknown.

Overall study results and limits: Samples came from peripheral blood alone, without thyroid tissue.

Construction of TCR beta libraries relied on iRepertoire HTBI primers and on Arm-PCR targeting CDR3 regions. A single record per CDR3 protein comes from TCRdb applying MiXCR to the multiplex PCR reads. The table lists roughly 420,000 distinct CDR3 sequences, 14% of them singletons. In germline, CDR1 is SGHTA, CDR2 FQGNSA. The CDR3 totals 15 residues. V lost 4 bases and J lost 4, with 13 bases in between. Time point defined: newly diagnosed GD, antithyroid drugs for less than 3 months. Scientists built the TCR library using RNA that was extracted from PBMCs. The same specimen was also included in a second study, on T cells in Graves' hyperthyroidism and ophthalmopathy. As reported in that work: Patients aged 18 to 65 had newly diagnosed hyperthyroidism lasting under 2 months.

The receptor was isolated from a woman aged 45-65 years with Graves disease. The chain is built from TRBV7-2 and TRBJ2-2, with a possible D match to TRBD2 (5 bases). The material sequenced was peripheral blood mononuclear cells (PBMCs), taken at new diagnosis, from a patient treated with antithyroid drugs. The CDR3 DNA follows: TGTGCCAGCAGCTCTAGCAGGAGAGGCACCGGGGAGCTGTTTTTT. It translates to CASSSSRRGTGELFF.